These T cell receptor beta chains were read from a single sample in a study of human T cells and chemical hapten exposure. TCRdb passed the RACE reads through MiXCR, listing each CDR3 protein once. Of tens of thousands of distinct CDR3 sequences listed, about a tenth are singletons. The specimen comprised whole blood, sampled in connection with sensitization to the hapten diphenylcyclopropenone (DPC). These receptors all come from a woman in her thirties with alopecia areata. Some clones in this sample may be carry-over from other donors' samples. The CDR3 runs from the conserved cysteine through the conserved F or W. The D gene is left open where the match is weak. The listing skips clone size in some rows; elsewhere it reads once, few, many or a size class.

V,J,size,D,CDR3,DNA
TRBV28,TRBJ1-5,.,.,CASSSGPSQPQHF,TGTGCCAGCAGCAGTGGTCCTAGTCAGCCCCAGCATTTT
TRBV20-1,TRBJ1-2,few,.,CSVGIWGNYGYTF,TGCAGTGTAGGGATTTGGGGAAACTATGGCTACACCTTC
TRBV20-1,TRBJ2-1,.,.,CSAVSGVHEQFF,TGCAGTGCTGTAAGTGGGGTTCATGAGCAGTTCTTC
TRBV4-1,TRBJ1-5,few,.,CASSPSPSYSNQPQHF,TGCGCCAGCAGCCCCTCTCCGAGCTATAGCAATCAGCCCCAGCATTTT
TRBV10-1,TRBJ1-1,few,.,CASSAEGMGTEAFF,TGCGCCAGCAGTGCGGAGGGCATGGGCACTGAAGCTTTCTTT
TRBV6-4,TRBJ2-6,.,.,CASSAGTTGANVLTF,TGTGCCAGCAGCGCCGGGACGACTGGGGCCAACGTCCTGACTTTC
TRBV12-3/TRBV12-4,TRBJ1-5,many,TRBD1,CASSFHPGTVNQPQHF,TGTGCCAGCAGTTTCCATCCCGGGACAGTCAATCAGCCCCAGCATTTT
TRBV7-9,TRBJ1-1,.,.,CASSPHREGTEAFF,TGTGCCAGCAGCCCTCACAGGGAGGGCACTGAAGCTTTCTTT
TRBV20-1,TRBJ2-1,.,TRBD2,CSATSGGQNEQFF,TGCAGTGCCACTAGCGGGGGGCAGAATGAGCAGTTCTTC
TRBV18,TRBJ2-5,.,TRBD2,CASSAGGPETQYF,TGTGCCAGCTCGGCGGGAGGGCCTGAGACCCAGTACTTC
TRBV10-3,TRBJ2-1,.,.,CAIRSLQSNEQFF,TGTGCCATCAGGAGCCTACAGTCTAATGAGCAGTTCTTC
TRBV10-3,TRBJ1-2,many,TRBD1,CAISVPAGGGYTF,TGTGCCATCAGTGTGCCGGCAGGGGGAGGCTACACCTTC
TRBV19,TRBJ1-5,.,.,CASSMIGDSNQPQHF,TGTGCCAGTAGTATGATAGGAGATAGCAATCAGCCCCAGCATTTT
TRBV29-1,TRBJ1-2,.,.,CSVEDAWNSNYGYTF,TGCAGCGTTGAAGATGCGTGGAACTCGAACTATGGCTACACCTTC
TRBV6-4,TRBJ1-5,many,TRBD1,CASSDGTGDSKPQHF,TGTGCCAGCAGTGACGGGACAGGGGACAGCAAGCCCCAGCATTTT
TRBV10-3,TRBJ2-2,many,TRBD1,CAISESTGRAGELFF,TGTGCCATCAGTGAGTCGACAGGGCGAGCCGGGGAGCTGTTTTTT
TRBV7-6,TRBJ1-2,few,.,CASSLRASPTGGYTF,TGTGCCAGCAGCTTAAGGGCTTCACCCACCGGCGGCTACACCTTC
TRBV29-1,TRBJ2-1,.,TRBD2,CSALGLAGGDNEQFF,TGCAGCGCCCTGGGTCTAGCGGGAGGGGACAATGAGCAGTTCTTC
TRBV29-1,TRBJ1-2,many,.,CSVGGYDYGYTF,TGCAGCGTTGGGGGGTACGACTATGGCTACACCTTC
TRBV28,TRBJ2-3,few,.,CASSPRGQYF,TGTGCCAGCAGCCCGCGCGGGCAGTATTTT
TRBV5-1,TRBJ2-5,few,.,CASSQPPGTQYF,TGCGCCAGCAGCCAACCCCCGGGGACCCAGTACTTC
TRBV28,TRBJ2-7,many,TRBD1,CASSSGQTYEQYF,TGTGCCAGCAGCTCGGGACAGACCTACGAGCAGTACTTC
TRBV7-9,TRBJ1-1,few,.,CASSLLQGIEAFF,TGTGCCAGCAGCTTATTACAGGGTATCGAAGCTTTCTTT
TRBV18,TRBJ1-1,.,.,CASSPPAEGNTEAFF,TGTGCCAGCTCACCACCGGCGGAGGGGAACACTGAAGCTTTCTTT
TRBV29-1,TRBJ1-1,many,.,CSVYGGDTEAFF,TGCAGCGTCTACGGAGGGGACACTGAAGCTTTCTTT
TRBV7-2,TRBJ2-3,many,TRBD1,CASSLPRAGTGADTQYF,TGTGCCAGCAGCCTCCCCAGGGCGGGGACAGGTGCAGATACGCAGTATTTT
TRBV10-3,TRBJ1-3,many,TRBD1,CAISEGRGLLLGNTIYF,TGTGCCATCAGTGAGGGGAGGGGGCTGCTCCTTGGAAACACCATATATTTT
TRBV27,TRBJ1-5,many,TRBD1,CASRRQGQGQPQHF,TGTGCCAGCAGGCGACAGGGTCAGGGTCAGCCCCAGCATTTT
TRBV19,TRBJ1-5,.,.,CASSPDQGYSNQPQHF,TGTGCCAGTAGCCCGGACCAGGGATATAGCAATCAGCCCCAGCATTTT
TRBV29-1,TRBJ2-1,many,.,CSVEGGVDMFF,TGCAGCGTTGAAGGCGGCGTAGACATGTTCTTC